The rows below give T cell receptor beta chains drawn from one sample of a study of shared clonotypes between healthy human individuals. Clones were read by immunoSEQ multiplex PCR, and TCRdb kept only the in-frame ones, dropping some. The data hold a few million clones, with around 93% observed a single time. Sequenced sample: naive CD4+ T cells from PBMCs. The receptors originated from a young man in good health. Some clones in this sample may be carry-over from other donors' samples. Both conserved end residues are part of each CDR3.

cdr3_aa: CATLGTSPRGQYF; j_call: TRBJ2-7; v_call: TRBV28; cdr3_length: 13
cdr3_aa: CATSRSGSSYNEQFF; j_call: TRBJ2-1; v_call: TRBV15; cdr3_length: 15
cdr3_aa: CASSPGTGTAEQFF; j_call: TRBJ2-1; v_call: TRBV18; cdr3_length: 14
cdr3_aa: CASSPKGVQETQYF; j_call: TRBJ2-5; v_call: TRBV18; cdr3_length: 14
cdr3_aa: CASSPSHEQYF; j_call: TRBJ2-7; v_call: TRBV11-2; cdr3_length: 11
cdr3_aa: CASSLGQGSGRTLPYTQYF; j_call: TRBJ2-3; v_call: TRBV14; cdr3_length: 19
cdr3_aa: CASSLRQSNQPQHF; j_call: TRBJ1-5; v_call: TRBV28; cdr3_length: 14
cdr3_aa: CASSALLREGTGELFF; j_call: TRBJ2-2; v_call: TRBV5-1; cdr3_length: 16
cdr3_aa: CASSSPGQEYGYTF; j_call: TRBJ1-2; v_call: TRBV28; cdr3_length: 14
cdr3_aa: CAWSESQGVTF; j_call: TRBJ1-2; v_call: TRBV30; cdr3_length: 11
cdr3_aa: CASTPQGVGEKLFF; j_call: TRBJ1-4; v_call: TRBV19; cdr3_length: 14
cdr3_aa: CAISVGQGVHEQYF; j_call: TRBJ2-7; v_call: TRBV10-3; cdr3_length: 14
cdr3_aa: CAWIETQFHEQFF; j_call: TRBJ2-1; v_call: TRBV30; cdr3_length: 13
cdr3_aa: CASSFIQTGWTEAFF; j_call: TRBJ1-1; v_call: TRBV28; cdr3_length: 15
cdr3_aa: CASSPDRGQPPGNEQFF; j_call: TRBJ2-1; v_call: TRBV28; cdr3_length: 17
cdr3_aa: CASSKGQDPGELFF; j_call: TRBJ2-2; v_call: TRBV28; cdr3_length: 14
cdr3_aa: CASQPETNTEAFF; j_call: TRBJ1-1; v_call: TRBV2; cdr3_length: 13
cdr3_aa: CASSLADRANEKLFF; j_call: TRBJ1-4; v_call: TRBV28; cdr3_length: 15
cdr3_aa: CASSPESTDTQYF; j_call: TRBJ2-3; v_call: TRBV7-2; cdr3_length: 13
cdr3_aa: CSVDPTYNEQFF; j_call: TRBJ2-1; v_call: TRBV29-1; cdr3_length: 12
cdr3_aa: CASSLYQGPSSYNEQFF; j_call: TRBJ2-1; v_call: TRBV5-1; cdr3_length: 17
cdr3_aa: CASRFQTVGTGELFF; j_call: TRBJ2-2; v_call: TRBV2; cdr3_length: 15
cdr3_aa: CATSRGGDGANVLTF; j_call: TRBJ2-6; v_call: TRBV15; cdr3_length: 15
cdr3_aa: CASSPGLAGEAFF; j_call: TRBJ2-1; v_call: TRBV5-1; cdr3_length: 13
cdr3_aa: CASSIYNYGYTF; j_call: TRBJ1-2; v_call: TRBV28; cdr3_length: 12
cdr3_aa: CASRLLASTDTQYF; j_call: TRBJ2-3; v_call: TRBV28; cdr3_length: 14
cdr3_aa: CASSSLAGGYPHEQYF; j_call: TRBJ2-7; v_call: TRBV28; cdr3_length: 16
cdr3_aa: CASSFKVPPKLFF; j_call: TRBJ1-4; v_call: TRBV28; cdr3_length: 13
cdr3_aa: CASSLAQTGTSGRDEQFF; j_call: TRBJ2-1; v_call: TRBV5-1; cdr3_length: 18
cdr3_aa: CASSLERRAYGYTF; j_call: TRBJ1-2; v_call: TRBV5-1; cdr3_length: 14
cdr3_aa: CAISEYVGEQFF; j_call: TRBJ2-1; v_call: TRBV10-3; cdr3_length: 12
cdr3_aa: CATHLGGNTGELFF; j_call: TRBJ2-2; v_call: TRBV7-8; cdr3_length: 14